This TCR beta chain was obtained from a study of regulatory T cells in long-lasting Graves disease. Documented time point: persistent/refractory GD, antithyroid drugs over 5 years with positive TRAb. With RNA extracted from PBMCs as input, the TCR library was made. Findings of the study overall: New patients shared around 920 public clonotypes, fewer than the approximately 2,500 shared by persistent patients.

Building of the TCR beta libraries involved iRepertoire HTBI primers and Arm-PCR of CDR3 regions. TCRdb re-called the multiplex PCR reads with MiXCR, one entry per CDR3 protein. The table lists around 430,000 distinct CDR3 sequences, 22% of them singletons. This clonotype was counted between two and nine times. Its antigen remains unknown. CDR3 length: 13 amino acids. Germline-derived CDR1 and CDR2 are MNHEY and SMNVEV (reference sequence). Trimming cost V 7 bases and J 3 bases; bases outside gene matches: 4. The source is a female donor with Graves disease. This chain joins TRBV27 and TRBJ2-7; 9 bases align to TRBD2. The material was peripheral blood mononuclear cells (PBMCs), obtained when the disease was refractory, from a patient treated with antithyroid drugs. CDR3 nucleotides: TGTGCCAGCACCTTTAGCGGGAGCTACGAGCAGTACTTC. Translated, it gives CASTFSGSYEQYF.